One and the same sample provided the 28 T cell receptor beta chains below, sequenced in a study of blood T cell repertoires in COVID-19. The protocol was immunoSEQ multiplex PCR, while the TCRdb copy is restricted to in-frame clones and leaves out a portion. The sample lists tens of thousands of clones, approximately 89% occurring once. The sequencing input was peripheral blood. Every receptor here comes from a woman aged 55-70 years with active COVID-19.

The V call is TRBV5-6, the J call TRBJ1-1, with 11 bases aligning to TRBD1. Looked up from germline, CDR1 is SGHDT and CDR2 is YYEEEE. The CDR3 is 15 amino acids. The V gene end was trimmed by 4 bases and the J gene end by 4 bases; junction bases not matched to a gene: 6. CDR3 in amino acids: CASSLGQGASTEAFF. The CDR3 bases are TGTGCCAGCAGCCTAGGACAGGGGGCAAGCACTGAAGCTTTCTTT.

The chain employs TRBV3-1 (or the pseudogene TRBV3-2) and TRBJ2-1; 7 bases match TRBD2. The CDR3 is 20 residues long. With V trimmed by 3 bases and J by 0 bases, 17 bases remained unmatched. Looked up from germline, CDR1 is LGHDT and CDR2 is YNNKEL (reference sequence). The CDR3 protein is CASSQGGLWGLLSSYNEQFF. The CDR3, as DNA: TGTGCCAGCAGCCAGGGTGGGTTGTGGGGACTACTTAGCTCCTACAATGAGCAGTTCTTC.

The chain combines TRBV21-1 with TRBJ2-3; whether TRBD2, the table's D call, matches the DNA was not checked. TRBV21-1 is annotated as a pseudogene. This CDR3 contains 17 residues. CDR3: CASIPVLAGDLTDTQYF. The CDR3, as DNA: TGTGCCAGCATACCAGTCCTAGCGGGAGATCTCACAGATACGCAGTATTTT.

J is TRBJ2-1 and V is TRBV11-3; 10 bases agree with TRBD2. Germline CDR1 is SGHNT and CDR2 is YENEEA. V was clipped by 3 bases and J by 8 bases; unmatched bases: 13. CDR3 size: 17 residues. The chain's CDR3 is CASSLVAGGSGGDEQFF. The CDR3 coding sequence is TGTGCCAGCAGCTTGGTAGCGGGAGGCTCCGGGGGGGATGAGCAGTTCTTC.

The rearrangement uses TRBV7-2 and TRBJ1-6; 7 positions match TRBD1. Germline V CDR1 and CDR2: SGHTA, FQGNSA. The CDR3 is made up of 15 amino acids. V lost 1 base and J lost 5; bases outside the gene matches: 2. CDR3 loop: CASSLDGTDNSPLHF. The CDR3 DNA is TGTGCCAGCAGCTTAGATGGGACAGATAATTCACCCCTCCACTTT. Full variable domain (remainder filled in from reference TRBV7-2 and TRBJ1-6): GAGVSQSPSNKVTEKGKDVELRCDPISGHTALYWYRQSLGQGLEFLIYFQGNSAPDKSGLPSDRFSAERTGGSVSTLTIQRTQQEDSAVYLCASSLDGTDNSPLHFGNGTRLTVT.

The chain couples TRBV6-6 to TRBJ2-1; no firm D call. CDR3 length: 11 residues. Trimming stripped 7 bases from V and 5 bases from J, with 6 bases between. Germline CDR1 MNHNY, CDR2 SVGAGI (reference sequence). As DNA, the CDR3 is TGTGCCAGCAAAATCAACAATGAGCAGTTCTTC. It codes for CASKINNEQFF.

This sequence joins TRBV3-1 (or the pseudogene TRBV3-2) and TRBJ2-1, with 9 bases fitting TRBD2. Germline V gene data show CDR1 as LGHDT and CDR2 as YNNKEL (reference sequence). The CDR3 extends over 16 amino acids. V gave up 7 bases and J gave up 7 bases; unmatched junction bases: 14. CDR3 DNA: TGTGCCAGCACCACAAGAGGGCTAGCGGGGAGGAATGAGCAGTTCTTC. Encoded protein: CASTTRGLAGRNEQFF.

The gene calls are TRBV29-1 and TRBJ2-5; perhaps TRBD2 as D (6 bases). The length of the CDR3 is 13 residues. CDR1 is SQVTM and CDR2 is ANQGSEA in the germline V gene. V was shortened by 4 bases and J by 5 bases, with 14 bases between the two germline ends. CDR3 sequence: CSVATSSGETQYF. The DNA of the CDR3 is TGCAGCGTTGCCACTAGCTCCGGGGAGACCCAGTACTTC. Full variable domain (remainder filled in from reference TRBV29-1 and TRBJ2-5): SAVISQKPSRDICQRGTSLTIQCQVDSQVTMMFWYRQQPGQSLTLIATANQGSEATYESGFVIDKFPISRPNLTFSTLTVSNMSPEDSSIYLCSVATSSGETQYFGPGTRLLVL.

The chain combines TRBV18 with TRBJ2-3; 7 positions match TRBD2. CDR1 KGHSH and CDR2 LQKENI come from the germline V gene. The CDR3 runs to 15 residues. Trimming cost V 2 bases and J 1 base; bases outside gene matches: 3. The CDR3 DNA reads TGTGCCAGCTCACCAGGCGGGAGTCGCACAGATACGCAGTATTTT. Its protein product is CASSPGGSRTDTQYF.

The CDR3 DNA reads TGTGCCAGCAGTAGGAACCCGGGAAATGAGCAGTTCTTC. Amino acid sequence: CASSRNPGNEQFF. V gene TRBV7-2 combines with J gene TRBJ2-1, with D possibly matching TRBD2 (5 bases). The CDR3 spans 13 residues. V was shortened by 6 bases and J by 7 bases, with 13 bases between the two germline ends. Germline loops: CDR1 SGHTA, CDR2 FQGNSA. The whole variable domain, remainder taken from reference TRBV7-2 and TRBJ2-1, is GAGVSQSPSNKVTEKGKDVELRCDPISGHTALYWYRQSLGQGLEFLIYFQGNSAPDKSGLPSDRFSAERTGGSVSTLTIQRTQQEDSAVYLCASSRNPGNEQFFGPGTRLTVL.

The chain carries TRBV2 and TRBJ1-1, with unresolved D. Deletions cut 4 bases from V and 2 bases from J, with 8 bases between. CDR1 is SNHLY, CDR2 FYNNEI, per germline. CDR3 size: 13 residues. The CDR3 DNA sequence: TGTGCCAGCAGTGGCCAGGTAAACACTGAAGCTTTCTTT. This encodes CASSGQVNTEAFF.

The gene calls are TRBV10-2 and TRBJ1-2; 9 nucleotides line up with TRBD1. Unmatched junction bases numbered 2, after V lost 2 bases and J lost 7 bases. From germline, CDR1 is WSHSY and CDR2 SAAADI. CDR3 length: 13 residues. The CDR3 loop reads CASSEGQGFGYTF. The DNA of the CDR3 is TGCGCCAGCAGTGAGGGACAGGGGTTTGGCTACACCTTC.

The chain couples TRBV14 to TRBJ2-2; TRBD2 is a possible D gene (5 bases). The germline V gene has CDR1 SGHDN and CDR2 FVKESK. The CDR3 is 15 residues long. The V end was cut by 1 base, the J end by 5 bases, with 11 bases between. Here the CDR3 reads CASSQVRVGTGELFF. The CDR3 DNA reads as TGTGCCAGCAGCCAAGTGAGGGTTGGTACCGGGGAGCTGTTTTTT.

This rearrangement joins TRBV3-1 (or the pseudogene TRBV3-2) to TRBJ1-4; D not resolved. CDR3 length equals 15 residues. The germline V gene has CDR1 LGHDT and CDR2 YNNKEL (reference sequence). V lost 5 bases, J lost 11 bases, and 21 bases lay in between. CDR3 coding DNA: TGTGCCAGCAGCTCGAGGCGGGGATGGGCTGGGAAACTGTTTTTT. Its translation: CASSSRRGWAGKLFF.

The table lists this clone with a few counts. The rearrangement links TRBV6-1 to TRBJ2-1; 12 bases are shared with TRBD2. This CDR3 is built from 16 residues. V lost 4 bases, J lost 6 bases, and 7 bases stayed unmatched. Germline V gene lookup returns CDR1 MNHNS and CDR2 SASEGT. Here the CDR3 DNA reads TGTGCCAGCAGTGTGACTAGCGGGAGAAGGGGCAATGAGCAGTTCTTC. Translating gives CASSVTSGRRGNEQFF.

A single count supports this clone. The chain links TRBV19 to TRBJ1-2; D remains ambiguous. Trimming stripped 3 bases from V and 4 bases from J, with 12 bases between. Germline V gene sequence: CDR1 LNHDA, CDR2 SQIVND (reference sequence). This CDR3 region has 14 residues. The CDR3 DNA is TGTGCCAGTAGTATGAGGCTGGCGGGCTATGGCTACACCTTC. Translating gives CASSMRLAGYGYTF. Based on the CDR3 plus reference TRBV19 and TRBJ1-2, the full variable domain is DGGITQSPKYLFRKEGQNVTLSCEQNLNHDAMYWYRQDPGQGLRLIYYSQIVNDFQKGDIAEGYSVSREKKESFPLTVTSAQKNPTAFYLCASSMRLAGYGYTFGSGTRLTVV.

The CDR3 loop reads CASSNREWYEQYF. The CDR3 region has the DNA TGTGCCAGCAGTAACAGGGAATGGTACGAGCAGTACTTC. The chain links TRBV27 to TRBJ2-7; TRBD1 is a possible D gene (6 bases). The CDR3 extends over 13 amino acids. From germline, CDR1 is MNHEY and CDR2 SMNVEV (reference sequence). With 5 bases removed from V and 4 bases from J, the gap between germline ends came to 12 bases.

The chain has TRBV27 and TRBJ2-1, with 16 positions matching TRBD2. CDR1 and CDR2 from the germline V gene are MNHEY and SMNVEV (reference sequence). There are 20 residues in the CDR3. V lost 5 bases and J lost 7; bases outside the gene matches: 17. The CDR3 nucleotides read TGTGCCAGCAGTCCCCCCGGGGGACTAGCGGGAGGGCCCTCGGGGAATGAGCAGTTCTTC. This sequence encodes CASSPPGGLAGGPSGNEQFF.

This clone is a singleton in its sample. The chain is built from TRBV7-9 and TRBJ1-2; tentatively, D is TRBD1 (5 bases). CDR1 is SEHNR and CDR2 is FQNEAQ in the germline V gene (reference sequence). CDR3 length: 15 amino acids. V gave up 4 bases and J gave up 6 bases, with 18 bases separating them. CDR3 in DNA: TGTGCCAGCAGCTCCCCCGGGGGGAGCAGAGATGGCTACACCTTC. Its translation is CASSSPGGSRDGYTF.

This chain uses TRBV6-5 with TRBJ2-2; 7 bases align to TRBD2. The CDR3 loop spans 15 amino acids. With 6 bases clipped from V and 8 bases from J, the junction kept 12 bases outside the gene matches. Per germline, CDR1 MNHEY and CDR2 SVGAGI. The chain's CDR3 is CASSQPRTRAGELFF. DNA of the CDR3: TGTGCCAGCAGCCAGCCCCGGACTAGGGCTGGGGAGCTGTTTTTT.

The chain has TRBV19 and TRBJ1-5, with TRBD1 matching over 11 bases. Germline-derived CDR1 and CDR2 are LNHDA and SQIVND (reference sequence). J lost 1 base, V lost 2 bases, and 10 bases had no gene match. This CDR3 spans 19 amino acids. CDR3 DNA: TGTGCCAGTAGTATACGGACAGGGGGCGTCTTGGGAAGCAATCAGCCCCAGCATTTT. It is translated as CASSIRTGGVLGSNQPQHF.

The chain is built from TRBV5-1 and TRBJ2-1, with 14 bases lining up with TRBD2. The germline CDR1 and CDR2 sequences are SGHRS and YFSETQ. The CDR3 sequence is 19 residues long. J was trimmed by 0 bases and V by 4 bases; bases with no gene match: 9. CDR3 coding DNA: TGCGCCAGCAGCATTACCGGGACTAGCGGGAGATCCTCCTACAATGAGCAGTTCTTC. This sequence encodes CASSITGTSGRSSYNEQFF.

This chain connects TRBV19 to TRBJ2-3, with D perhaps matching TRBD1 (6 bases). Deletions cut 2 bases from V and 3 bases from J, with 12 bases between. Germline V CDR1 and CDR2: LNHDA, SQIVND (reference sequence). CDR3 length: 15 residues. The CDR3 DNA sequence: TGTGCCAGTAGTATAATCCGGACAGCTACAGATACGCAGTATTTT. This sequence encodes CASSIIRTATDTQYF.

The chain couples TRBV18 to TRBJ1-5, with 8 bases lining up with TRBD1. Germline CDR1 and CDR2: KGHSH and LQKENI. The CDR3 contains 14 residues. The V gene end was trimmed by 3 bases and the J gene end by 5 bases; junction bases not matched to a gene: 3. CDR3 in amino acids: CASSPGTGYQPQHF. CDR3 DNA: TGTGCCAGCTCACCCGGGACAGGATATCAGCCCCAGCATTTT.

Here the CDR3 reads CASTIGGFGSTVQRLAKNIQYF. The CDR3 nucleotides read TGTGCCAGCACCATAGGGGGTTTCGGTTCAACAGTGCAAAGACTAGCCAAAAACATTCAGTACTTC. The genes are TRBV28 and TRBJ2-4; tentatively, D is TRBD1 (6 bases). CDR3 size: 22 residues. The V and J ends lost 7 bases and 0 bases respectively, with 34 bases between them. Looked up from germline, CDR1 is MDHEN and CDR2 is SYDVKM.

The chain employs TRBV6-5 and TRBJ1-1, with D hard to call. The CDR3 length is 12 residues. The V end was cut by 6 bases, the J end by 8 bases, with 13 bases between. Germline V gene lookup returns CDR1 MNHEY and CDR2 SVGAGI. DNA of the CDR3: TGTGCCAGCAGCCCCGGGGTTACCGAAGCTTTCTTT. This sequence encodes CASSPGVTEAFF.

In its sample, this clone was seen once. The V call is TRBV5-5, the J call TRBJ2-7, with TRBD2 identical over 8 bases. The V and J ends lost 1 base and 5 bases, in that order; junction bases with no gene match: 11. The length of the CDR3 is 16 residues. Germline V lookup: CDR1 SGHKS, CDR2 YYEKEE (reference sequence). The CDR3 sequence is CASSLTPAGEEDEQYF. CDR3 coding DNA: TGTGCCAGCAGCTTGACCCCAGCGGGAGAGGAGGACGAGCAGTACTTC.

This chain joins TRBV11-2 and TRBJ1-4; tentative D call: TRBD1 (6 bases). Germline-derived CDR1 and CDR2 are SGHAT and FQNNGV. The CDR3 spans 15 residues. Trimming cost V 1 base and J 5 bases, with 11 bases left between them. CDR3 nucleotides: TGTGCCAGCAGCTTAGGGGGGAGGGGGAATGAAAAACTGTTTTTT. Translated: CASSLGGRGNEKLFF.